These T cell receptor beta chains were read from a single sample in a study of regulatory T cells in long-lasting Graves disease. MiXCR was run by TCRdb on the multiplex PCR reads, yielding one entry per CDR3 protein. Among some 230,000 distinct CDR3 sequences listed, approximately 20% were seen once. The sample in question was peripheral blood mononuclear cells (PBMCs), obtained at new diagnosis, from a patient treated with antithyroid drugs. These receptors all stem from a female donor with Graves disease. The CDR3 runs from the conserved cysteine through the conserved F or W. A D gene is named only where the DNA matches it firmly. Rows give clone size only sometimes, using once, few, many, or a class for an expanded clone.

>TRBJ2-6|many|TRBD2|TRBV5-1
CASSWEGPSGANVLTF
TGCGCCAGCAGCTGGGAGGGACCCAGTGGGGCCAACGTCCTGACTTTC
>TRBJ1-2|many|NA|TRBV14
CASSLGVDYGYTF
TGTGCCAGCAGCCTAGGGGTCGACTATGGCTACACCTTC
>TRBJ1-3|many|NA|TRBV28
CASTSPTAGNTIYF
TGTGCCAGCACTAGCCCGACGGCTGGAAACACCATATATTTT
>TRBJ2-3|many|TRBD1|TRBV12-3/TRBV12-4
CASSRTGEGGTDTQYF
TGTGCCAGCAGTCGGACAGGGGAGGGGGGCACAGATACGCAGTATTTT
>TRBJ2-3|many|NA|TRBV9
CASSPQNTDTQYF
TGTGCCAGCAGCCCCCAAAACACAGATACGCAGTATTTT
>TRBJ2-5|once|NA|TRBV6-2/TRBV6-3
CASSYGEETQYF
TGTGCCAGCAGTTACGGGGAAGAGACCCAGTACTTC
>TRBJ1-2|many|NA|TRBV6-5
CASSFPQGSYTF
TGTGCCAGCAGTTTTCCCCAGGGGTCCTACACCTTC
>TRBJ1-1|NA|TRBD1|TRBV11-2
CASSSGQGAQRTEAFF
TGTGCCAGCAGCTCGGGACAGGGGGCCCAAAGGACTGAAGCTTTCTTT
>TRBJ2-3|many|NA|TRBV19
CASSPLSVAVTDTQYF
TGTGCCAGTAGTCCTCTCTCAGTAGCGGTCACAGATACGCAGTATTTT
>TRBJ1-1|many|TRBD1|TRBV11-2
CASSLGQSNTEAFF
TGTGCCAGCAGCCTGGGACAGAGTAACACTGAAGCTTTCTTT
>TRBJ1-5|many|NA|TRBV7-2
CASSHDGTANQPQHF
TGCGCCAGCAGCCATGATGGGACGGCGAATCAGCCCCAGCATTTT
>TRBJ1-5|many|NA|TRBV10-3
CAISESGGNQPQHF
TGTGCCATCAGTGAGTCAGGGGGCAATCAGCCCCAGCATTTT
>TRBJ2-5|many|NA|TRBV7-2
CATTRGRKSQETQYF
TGTGCCACGACGAGGGGACGGAAGAGCCAAGAGACCCAGTACTTC
>TRBJ2-1|many|TRBD2|TRBV7-9
CASSTMSGRSYNEQFF
TGTGCCAGCAGCACTATGAGCGGGAGGTCCTACAATGAGCAGTTCTTC
>TRBJ2-2|many|TRBD2|TRBV7-3
CASRKIGGTSGNTGELFF
TGTGCCAGCAGAAAAATCGGGGGGACTAGCGGAAACACCGGGGAGCTGTTTTTT
>TRBJ2-5|many|NA|TRBV7-2
CASRTVQETQYF
TGTGCCAGCAGGACAGTCCAAGAGACCCAGTACTTC
>TRBJ2-3|NA|TRBD2|TRBV9
CASSVEGTSGRFTDTQYF
TGTGCCAGCAGCGTAGAGGGGACTAGCGGGAGGTTCACAGATACGCAGTATTTT
>TRBJ2-3|few|TRBD2|TRBV7-9
CASSPSGLADTDTQYF
TGTGCCAGCAGCCCATCGGGGCTAGCGGACACAGATACGCAGTATTTT
>TRBJ2-2|many|NA|TRBV12-3/TRBV12-4
CASSFRGLGGELFF
TGTGCCAGCAGTTTCAGGGGCCTCGGCGGGGAGCTGTTTTTT
>TRBJ2-2|many|NA|TRBV30
CAWSVITGTGELFF
TGTGCCTGGAGTGTGATTACGGGGACCGGGGAGCTGTTTTTT
>TRBJ2-1|many|TRBD2|TRBV30
CAWSAGTSPNLGQFF
TGTGCCTGGAGTGCGGGGACTAGCCCAAACCTCGGTCAGTTCTTC
>TRBJ2-7|many|NA|TRBV7-3
CASSTDSSYEQYF
TGTGCCAGCAGCACGGACAGCTCCTACGAGCAGTACTTC
>TRBJ1-1|many|NA|TRBV20-1
CSARAGLMNTEAFF
TGCAGTGCTAGAGCGGGACTAATGAACACTGAAGCTTTCTTT
>TRBJ2-7|many|TRBD2|TRBV7-9
CASSLGLAGASEQYF
TGTGCCAGCAGCTTAGGACTAGCGGGAGCAAGCGAGCAGTACTTC
>TRBJ1-1|many|NA|TRBV29-1
CSVVGSGNTEAFF
TGCAGCGTTGTAGGGTCCGGGAACACTGAAGCTTTCTTT
>TRBJ2-1|many|TRBD2|TRBV7-9
CASSKLAGVDSEQFF
TGTGCCAGCAGCAAACTAGCGGGAGTGGACAGTGAGCAGTTCTTC
>TRBJ1-4|NA|NA|TRBV12-3/TRBV12-4
CASSLSENEKLFF
TGTGCCAGCAGTTTGAGTGAGAATGAAAAACTGTTTTTT
>TRBJ2-1|many|TRBD1|TRBV25-1
CASSRDRGYENSNEQFF
TGTGCCAGCAGCCGGGACAGGGGGTACGAGAATAGCAATGAGCAGTTCTTC
>TRBJ2-5|many|TRBD1|TRBV20-1
CSAFHRGLGETQYF
TGCAGTGCTTTCCACAGGGGATTAGGGGAGACCCAGTACTTC
>TRBJ1-2|many|TRBD1|TRBV6-2/TRBV6-3
CASSYGDSSYGYTF
TGTGCCAGCAGTTACGGGGACAGTTCGTATGGCTACACCTTC
>TRBJ2-7|few|TRBD1|TRBV9
CASSATTGSGEQYF
TGTGCCAGCAGCGCAACGACAGGGTCGGGGGAGCAGTACTTC
>TRBJ2-5|NA|TRBD1|TRBV2
CASSEGTGIEETQYF
TGTGCCAGCAGTGAAGGGACAGGGATTGAGGAGACCCAGTACTTC
>TRBJ2-7|many|NA|TRBV6-1
CASSEGGSASYEQYF
TGTGCCAGCAGTGAAGGAGGCAGCGCCTCCTACGAGCAGTACTTC
>TRBJ2-1|many|NA|TRBV7-9
CASSLAWEQFF
TGTGCCAGCAGCCTAGCATGGGAGCAGTTCTTC
>TRBJ2-1|many|NA|TRBV7-3
CASSLMVGAYYNEQFF
TGTGCCAGCAGCTTAATGGTCGGGGCCTACTACAATGAGCAGTTCTTC
>TRBJ2-7|NA|TRBD1|TRBV4-3
CASSQGQGAGYEQYF
TGCGCCAGCAGCCAGGGACAGGGGGCTGGCTACGAGCAGTACTTC
>TRBJ2-5|NA|TRBD2|TRBV11-2
CASSLGGLAQFGTQYF
TGTGCCAGCAGCTTAGGGGGACTAGCCCAGTTTGGGACCCAGTACTTC
>TRBJ1-3|NA|NA|TRBV4-3
CASSQEHSGNTIYF
TGCGCCAGCAGCCAAGAACACTCTGGAAACACCATATATTTT
>TRBJ2-3|many|NA|TRBV19
CASSSGTRPGDTQYF
TGTGCCAGTAGTTCCGGGACTCGACCCGGTGATACGCAGTATTTT
>TRBJ2-1|few|NA|TRBV14
CASSQFGNSYNEQFF
TGTGCCAGCAGCCAATTCGGGAACTCCTACAATGAGCAGTTCTTC
>TRBJ1-5|many|TRBD1|TRBV10-3
CAISGQGGDQPQHF
TGTGCCATCAGTGGACAGGGCGGTGATCAGCCCCAGCATTTT
>TRBJ2-5|NA|NA|TRBV13
CASSSNNYGETQYF
TGTGCCAGCAGCTCGAACAACTACGGGGAGACCCAGTACTTC
>TRBJ1-2|many|NA|TRBV19
CASSIAVGVGYTF
TGTGCCAGTAGTATAGCCGTCGGGGTGGGCTACACCTTC
>TRBJ1-2|many|TRBD1|TRBV10-3
CAIRRQGGDYGYTF
TGTGCCATCAGACGACAGGGGGGGGACTATGGCTACACCTTC
>TRBJ2-1|many|NA|TRBV2
CASEAGTYNEQFF
TGTGCCAGCGAGGCTGGGACTTACAATGAGCAGTTCTTC
>TRBJ1-4|many|NA|TRBV20-1
CSAAGPPNEKLFF
TGCAGTGCTGCAGGTCCCCCTAATGAAAAACTGTTTTTT
>TRBJ2-1|many|TRBD2|TRBV6-5
CASSYSVAGGSDEQFF
TGTGCCAGCAGTTACTCTGTAGCGGGAGGAAGCGATGAGCAGTTCTTC
>TRBJ2-4|many|NA|TRBV12-5
CASGLARGNQAKNIQYF
TGTGCTAGTGGTTTGGCTCGGGGTAACCAGGCCAAAAACATTCAGTACTTC
>TRBJ2-2|many|TRBD2|TRBV27
CASSSLAVSTGELFF
TGTGCCAGCAGTTCTCTAGCGGTCTCTACCGGGGAGCTGTTTTTT
>TRBJ2-5|NA|NA|TRBV6-4
CASSPRERETQYF
TGTGCCAGCAGCCCCCGGGAGCGGGAGACCCAGTACTTC
>TRBJ2-2|NA|NA|TRBV6-1
CASSHQGGNGELFF
TGTGCCAGCAGTCACCAGGGGGGTAACGGGGAGCTGTTTTTT
>TRBJ1-2|many|NA|TRBV12-3/TRBV12-4
CASSSRQKTYGYTF
TGTGCCAGCAGCTCCCGACAGAAAACCTATGGCTACACCTTC
>TRBJ1-4|many|NA|TRBV6-1
CASSEAPTTSEKLFF
TGTGCCAGCAGTGAAGCGCCCACGACCAGTGAAAAACTGTTTTTT
>TRBJ2-5|many|TRBD1|TRBV7-3
CASSQTGGETQYF
TGTGCCAGCAGCCAGACAGGGGGAGAGACCCAGTACTTC
>TRBJ2-3|many|TRBD2|TRBV20-1
CSAWGREGTDTQYF
TGCAGTGCTTGGGGGAGGGAAGGCACAGATACGCAGTATTTT
>TRBJ2-2|NA|TRBD2|TRBV19
CASSARGGARGTGELFF
TGTGCCAGTAGTGCTCGCGGGGGGGCCCGGGGCACCGGGGAGCTGTTTTTT
>TRBJ1-4|many|TRBD1|TRBV6-5
CASSYPGQENEKLFF
TGTGCCAGCAGTTACCCTGGACAGGAAAATGAAAAACTGTTTTTT
>TRBJ2-5|few|NA|TRBV6-9
CASSSLNQGKTQYF
TGTGCCAGCAGTTCGCTAAACCAGGGGAAGACCCAGTACTTC
>TRBJ2-3|many|NA|TRBV6-1
CASSEVDRSTDTQYF
TGTGCCAGCAGTGAAGTTGACAGAAGCACAGATACGCAGTATTTT
>TRBJ2-6|few|NA|TRBV25-1
CASSERGFSGANVLTF
TGTGCCAGCAGTGAACGTGGTTTCTCTGGGGCCAACGTCCTGACTTTC